This TCR beta chain was captured in a study of OX40 agonist ivuxolimab in advanced cancers. With regard to the full study: Ivuxolimab was a fully human IgG2 agonistic monoclonal antibody targeting the costimulatory receptor OX40 (CD134). Intravenous ivuxolimab was administered to patients every 2 weeks at six dose levels: 0.01, 0.1, 0.3, 1.5, 3 and 10 mg/kg. Among the approximately 50 dose-escalation patients, 19 had hepatocellular carcinoma, around 15 melanoma, 9 renal cell carcinoma and 9 head and neck cancer. A male proportion of 82.7% and a mean age of approximately 58 years, ranging from roughly 23 to 80, were recorded for the dose-escalation cohort. Prior anti-PD-1, anti-PD-L1 or anti-CTLA-4 therapy was permitted, and checkpoint inhibitors had been received by around 39% of dose-escalation patients. Partial responses occurred in three dose-escalation patients: two with cutaneous melanoma and one with hepatocellular carcinoma. The point of sequencing TCRbeta in the periphery was to test whether ivuxolimab changed TCR sequence diversity and drove clonal T-cell expansion. The paper covers the monotherapy dose-escalation part of the phase I ivuxolimab trial, which included N of about 51 patients.

What the research found in general, with its limitations: In the 0.1-3.0 mg/kg groups, partial responders had among the lowest normalized peripheral clonal expansion, particularly in CD8+ T cells. After ivuxolimab, expanded clones were on average more numerous among CD8+ T cells than among CD4+ T cells. Low levels of normalized T-cell clonal expansion were also seen in some patients who did not respond. At doses of 0.1 to 3.0 mg/kg, clonal expansion of both CD4+ and CD8+ blood T cells was observed from baseline to week 6. The antigen specificity of the peripheral T cells that underwent clonal expansion was not determined.

About this clone itself: This receptor's antigen is unknown. Qualities for individual bases were not recorded, and no much larger clone is one base off.

From its cysteine to its phenylalanine, the CDR3 spans 12 amino acids. Only the CDR3 part of the read is kept: 36 bases, read in frame from the first base. Trimming at the junction amounts to 7 bases on V and 10 bases on J, and the germline ends lie 11 bases apart. CDR1 is given as LNHDA and CDR2 as SQIVND, both from the germline V gene (reference sequence). For sequencing of the TCRbeta CDR3 region, genomic DNA was extracted from the sorted cells. The immunoSEQ Assay was used to sequence the TCRbeta CDR3 regions. TCRdb holds this immuneACCESS table with in-frame rearrangements only. Some clones are missing; in checked studies, unresolved V genes explain under half, and the rest has no known cause. The sample includes fewer than 30,000 clones, with around 86% observed a single time. The top ten clones comprise less than 40% of the sample. Patients with autoimmune disease history or receiving systemic immunosuppression were excluded from the trial. Peripheral blood for TCR sequencing was drawn from every dose cohort at baseline, at cycle 4 day 1 and at cycle 7 day 1. Samples were obtained from an open-label, multicenter, first-in-human phase I dose-escalation trial of ivuxolimab. Adults with locally advanced or metastatic melanoma, renal cell, hepatocellular, or head and neck squamous cell carcinoma were enrolled in the trial. Before TCR sequencing, CD4+ and CD8+ T cells were separately sorted from peripheral blood.

The TCR was taken from an adult with an advanced solid tumor such as melanoma, head and neck, liver or kidney cancer. The chain joins TRBV19 to TRBJ1-6; the D gene cannot be resolved reliably. The sample consisted of CD4+ or CD8+ T cells sorted from blood, taken in a trial of the OX40 agonist ivuxolimab. At the DNA level, the sequence is TGTGCCAGTACCGGAGGCGGATCACCCCTCCACTTT. It translates as CASTGGGSPLHF.